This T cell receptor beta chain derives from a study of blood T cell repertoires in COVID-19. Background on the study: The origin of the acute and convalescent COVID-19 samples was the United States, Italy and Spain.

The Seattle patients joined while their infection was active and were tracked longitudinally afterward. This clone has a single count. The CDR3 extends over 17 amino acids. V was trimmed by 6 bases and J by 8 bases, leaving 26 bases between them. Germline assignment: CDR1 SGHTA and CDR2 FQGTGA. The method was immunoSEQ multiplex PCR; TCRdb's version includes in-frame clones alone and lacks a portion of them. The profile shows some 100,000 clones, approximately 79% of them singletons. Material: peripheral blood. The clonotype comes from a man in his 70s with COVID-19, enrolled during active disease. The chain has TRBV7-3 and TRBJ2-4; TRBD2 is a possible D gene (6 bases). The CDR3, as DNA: TGTGCCAGCAGTCTATACGGGCGGGGCACACTAGGGGACATTCAGTACTTC. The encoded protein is CASSLYGRGTLGDIQYF.